A selection of T cell receptor beta chains follows, all from one sample in a study of CD8 T cells in Susac syndrome. Each CDR3 protein is one row after TCRdb ran MiXCR on the immunoSEQ multiplex PCR reads. The data show about 190,000 distinct CDR3 sequences, approximately 93% seen once. The sequenced material came from CD4+ T cells from PBMCs. The receptors come from a human donor in good health. The CDR3 runs from the conserved cysteine through the conserved F or W. A D gene is named only where the DNA matches it firmly. Not every row has a clone size; where given, it reads once, few, many or a size class.

clone_size j_call d_call v_call cdr3_aa cdr3_nt
- TRBJ2-1 - TRBV12-3/TRBV12-4 CASSPMRVDEQFF TGTGCCAGCAGTCCGATGAGGGTCGATGAGCAGTTCTTC
- TRBJ2-5 TRBD1 TRBV5-6 CASSFETGEETQYF TGTGCCAGCAGCTTTGAGACAGGGGAAGAGACCCAGTACTTC
- TRBJ1-2 - TRBV3-1 CASSQDGTAYGYTF TGTGCCAGCAGCCAAGACGGGACGGCCTATGGCTACACCTTC
- TRBJ1-3 - TRBV6-1 CASSGRVRNTIYF TGTGCCAGCAGTGGCAGGGTACGGAACACCATATATTTT
- TRBJ1-1 TRBD1 TRBV19 CASKGQGNTEAFF TGTGCCAGTAAGGGACAGGGTAACACTGAAGCTTTCTTT
- TRBJ1-6 - TRBV3-1 CASSPRTEKFPLHF TGTGCCAGCAGCCCCAGGACGGAGAAATTCCCCCTCCACTTT
few TRBJ2-3 TRBD1 TRBV9 CASSVGQGFTDTQYF TGTGCCAGCAGCGTAGGACAGGGATTCACAGATACGCAGTATTTT
- TRBJ2-7 - TRBV4-1 CASSQEIGTGSYEQYF TGCGCCAGCAGCCAAGAGATAGGGACCGGCTCCTACGAGCAGTACTTC
- TRBJ2-7 TRBD1 TRBV20-1 CSARDRREQYF TGCAGTGCACGGGACAGGAGGGAGCAGTACTTC
- TRBJ2-3 - TRBV28 CATRRLTTDTQYF TGTGCCACCCGTAGACTAACGACAGATACGCAGTATTTT
- TRBJ2-1 TRBD2 TRBV6-5 CASSPVRSGYNEQFF TGTGCCAGCAGCCCTGTCCGTAGCGGGTACAATGAGCAGTTCTTC
- TRBJ2-6 - TRBV7-2 CASSRGTPHVLTF TGTGCCAGCAGCCGGGGCACTCCTCACGTCCTGACTTTC
- TRBJ2-7 TRBD1 TRBV5-1 CASSPDRLSYEQYF TGCGCCAGCAGCCCGGACAGGCTTTCCTACGAGCAGTACTTC